The T cell receptor (beta chain) under discussion was sequenced for a study of shared clonotypes between healthy human individuals. Splitting of each subset's genomic DNA was done evenly across several immunoSEQ plates. Using immunoSEQ multiplex PCR, the repertoire was profiled, and TCRdb retains in-frame clones only, with some absent. This sample carries about 2.4 million clones, 90% to 95% of them seen once, and the ten largest clones take roughly 0.39%. The CDR3 extends over 15 amino acids. Germline V gene lookup returns CDR1 SEHNR and CDR2 FQNEAQ (reference sequence). Recent acute infections and vaccinations were absent in the healthy HIV-negative adult donors.

The TCR was taken from a man aged 18 to 30 in good health. Some clones in this sample may be carry-over from other donors' samples. The chain couples TRBV7-9 to TRBJ2-5; TRBD1 agrees at 11 bases. The DNA end is more similar to TRBJ2-7, so the J call may be wrong. The sequenced sample consisted of naive CD4+ T cells from PBMCs. Subset: CD45RA+ positively selected. The CDR3 spells CASTFSGTGGYEQYF. The CDR3 DNA reads TGTGCCAGCACCTTCTCCGGGACAGGGGGCTACGAGCAGTACTTC.